This is a list of T cell receptor beta chains from one sample in a study of identical twins. Each CDR3 protein gets one entry after TCRdb re-called the 5' RACE reads with MiXCR. This sample carries a few hundred thousand distinct CDR3 sequences, about 8% of them seen once, and the ten largest clones take 3% to 3.5%. These data were also reused for a study on yellow fever vaccine responses in identical twins.

Sequencing was carried out using CD8+ T cells sorted from blood. These receptors were taken from a woman between 18 and 29 years old in good health. Each CDR3 is given with its conserved first and last residue. A D gene is named only where the DNA matches it firmly. The size field is filled for only some rows; it gives once, few, many or a size class.

J	V	size	D	DNA	CDR3
TRBJ2-7	TRBV27	many	.	TGTGCCAGCAGTTTAGTCGAGGGAATCGAGCAGTACTTC	CASSLVEGIEQYF
TRBJ2-1	TRBV2	many	.	TGTGCCAGCAGCCCCTTCAGGGATGAGCAGTTCTTC	CASSPFRDEQFF
TRBJ2-7	TRBV27	few	TRBD1	TGTGCCAGCAGCTACGACAGGGGATCCTACGAGCAGTACTTC	CASSYDRGSYEQYF
TRBJ2-5	TRBV6-1	many	.	TGTGCCAGCATTGGTAGGGACCAAGAGACCCAGTACTTC	CASIGRDQETQYF
TRBJ2-7	TRBV11-2	few	TRBD2	TGTGCCAGCAGCTTAGTGGGCGGGGGGCAGCAGTACTTC	CASSLVGGGQQYF
TRBJ2-7	TRBV5-1	.	TRBD2	TGCGCCAGCAGCCCGGGACTAGCGGGAGGGCCCGCCGAGCAGTACTTC	CASSPGLAGGPAEQYF
TRBJ2-5	TRBV7-9	.	TRBD1	TGTGCCAGCAGCTCCGGGACAGAGGCTCGGCTGGAGACCCAGTACTTC	CASSSGTEARLETQYF
TRBJ2-3	TRBV12-3/TRBV12-4	.	TRBD2	TGTGCCAGCAGAGGGACTACCACAGATACGCAGTATTTT	CASRGTTTDTQYF
TRBJ2-2	TRBV5-1	many	.	TGCGCCAGCAGCTTCTATCAGGGGACCGCGAACACCGGGGAGCTGTTTTTT	CASSFYQGTANTGELFF
TRBJ2-2	TRBV4-1	.	TRBD2	TGCGCCAGCAGCCAACCTCCCGGCGTCGGATTCCCCGGGAGGACCGGGGAGCTGTTTTTT	CASSQPPGVGFPGRTGELFF
TRBJ1-1	TRBV28	few	.	TGTGCCAGCAGTTGGGGACAAGACTCAATGAACACTGAAGCTTTCTTT	CASSWGQDSMNTEAFF
TRBJ2-1	TRBV10-3	.	TRBD2	TGTGCCATCAGTGAGTTTGCGGGAGCTTCCAATGAGCAGTTCTTC	CAISEFAGASNEQFF